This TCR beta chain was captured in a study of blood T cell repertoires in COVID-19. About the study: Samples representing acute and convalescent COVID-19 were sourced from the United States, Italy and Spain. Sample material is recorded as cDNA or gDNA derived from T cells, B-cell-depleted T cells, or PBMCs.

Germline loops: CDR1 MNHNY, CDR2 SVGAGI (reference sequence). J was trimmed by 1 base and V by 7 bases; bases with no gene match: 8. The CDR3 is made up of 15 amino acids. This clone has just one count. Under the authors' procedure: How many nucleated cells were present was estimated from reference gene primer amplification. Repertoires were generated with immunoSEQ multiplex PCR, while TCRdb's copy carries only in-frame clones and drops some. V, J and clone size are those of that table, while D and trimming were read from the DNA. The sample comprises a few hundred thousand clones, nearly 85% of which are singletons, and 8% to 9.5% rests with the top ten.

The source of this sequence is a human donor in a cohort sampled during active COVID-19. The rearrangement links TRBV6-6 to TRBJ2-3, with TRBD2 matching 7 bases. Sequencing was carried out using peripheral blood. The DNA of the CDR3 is TGTGCCAGCATTCAAGCGGGGAGAGGCACAGATACGCAGTATTTT. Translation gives CASIQAGRGTDTQYF.